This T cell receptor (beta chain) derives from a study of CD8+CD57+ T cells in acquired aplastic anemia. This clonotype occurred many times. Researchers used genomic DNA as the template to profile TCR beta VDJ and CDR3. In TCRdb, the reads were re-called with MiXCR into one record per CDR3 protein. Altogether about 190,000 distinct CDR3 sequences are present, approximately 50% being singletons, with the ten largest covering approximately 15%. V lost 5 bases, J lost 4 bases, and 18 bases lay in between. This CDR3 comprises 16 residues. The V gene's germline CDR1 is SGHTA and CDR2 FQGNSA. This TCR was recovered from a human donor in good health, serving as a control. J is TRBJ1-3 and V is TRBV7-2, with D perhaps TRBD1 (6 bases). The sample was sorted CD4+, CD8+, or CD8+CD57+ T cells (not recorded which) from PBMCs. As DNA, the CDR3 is TGTGCCAGCAGCGTACATCCGGGGGGCCTGGGAAACACCATATATTTT. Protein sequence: CASSVHPGGLGNTIYF. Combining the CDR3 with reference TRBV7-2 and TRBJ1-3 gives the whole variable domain GAGVSQSPSNKVTEKGKDVELRCDPISGHTALYWYRQSLGQGLEFLIYFQGNSAPDKSGLPSDRFSAERTGGSVSTLTIQRTQQEDSAVYLCASSVHPGGLGNTIYFGEGSWLTVV.